The clone carrying this T cell receptor beta chain was observed once. The target antigen is unknown. Per the germline V gene, CDR1 is LGHDT and CDR2 is YNNKEL (reference sequence). Trimming at V came to 4 bases and at J to 7 bases, leaving 9 bases not matched to a gene. The CDR3 totals 14 residues. Data came from immunoSEQ multiplex PCR; TCRdb stores just in-frame clones and leaves some out. The data show approximately 150,000 clones, 75% to 95% seen once. The sample originates from a study of T cell responses to AZD1222 COVID-19 vaccine. Study-level results: The donors showed a predominance of white British ancestry and of females, with possible underestimation of clonal diversity. Spike-specific TCR breadth and depth rose after two AZD1222 doses.

V and J are TRBV3-1 (or the pseudogene TRBV3-2) and TRBJ1-2; 7 bases map to TRBD1. The sample in question was peripheral blood, obtained 28 days after the second AZD1222 dose. This clonotype was sampled from an adult who received the AZD1222 COVID-19 vaccine. The CDR3 DNA reads TGTGCCAGCAGCCTCGAATGGACAGGATCTGGCTACACCTTC. It is translated as CASSLEWTGSGYTF.